The clone carrying this TCR beta chain was recorded many times. V lost 4 bases to trimming and J lost 6 bases, with 18 bases between them. This CDR3 spans 15 amino acids. This sample is drawn from a study of T cells in Graves' hyperthyroidism and ophthalmopathy. Each diagnosis was grounded in clinical symptoms, serum thyroxine and TRAb, thyroid ultrasound, and orbital computed tomography. There were TCR beta CDR3 regions amplified from RNA transcripts. When the TCR CDR3 underwent first-round RT-PCR, the HTBI primer set was used. MiXCR, run by TCRdb on the multiplex PCR reads, gives a single entry per CDR3 protein. Of about 180,000 distinct CDR3 sequences in the sample, about 18% were seen once.

The clonotype comes from a woman in her fifties or sixties with Graves' hyperthyroidism. The specimen was blood. The gene calls are TRBV12-3 or TRBV12-4 and TRBJ1-2; D possibly corresponds to TRBD1 (6 bases). The CDR3 protein is CASSSGLQGGDGYTF. CDR3 nucleotides: TGTGCCAGCAGTTCAGGATTACAGGGAGGGGATGGCTACACCTTC.